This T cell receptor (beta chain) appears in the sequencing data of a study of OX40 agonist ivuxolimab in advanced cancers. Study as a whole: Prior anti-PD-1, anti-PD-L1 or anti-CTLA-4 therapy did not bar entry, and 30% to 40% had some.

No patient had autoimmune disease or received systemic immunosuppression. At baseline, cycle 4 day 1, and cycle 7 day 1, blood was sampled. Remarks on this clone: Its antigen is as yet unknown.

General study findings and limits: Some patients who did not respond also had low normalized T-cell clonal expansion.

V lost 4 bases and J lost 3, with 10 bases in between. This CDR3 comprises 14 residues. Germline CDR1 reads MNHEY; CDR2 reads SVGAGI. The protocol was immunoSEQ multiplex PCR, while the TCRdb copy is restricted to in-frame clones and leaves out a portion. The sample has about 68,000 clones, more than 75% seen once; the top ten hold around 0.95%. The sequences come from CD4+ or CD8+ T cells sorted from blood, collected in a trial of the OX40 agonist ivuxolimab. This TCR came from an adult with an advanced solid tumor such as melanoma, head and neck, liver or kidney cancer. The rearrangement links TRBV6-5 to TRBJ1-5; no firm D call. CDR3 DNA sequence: TGTGCCAGCAGTTCCGAATCCATCAATCAGCCCCAGCATTTT. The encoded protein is CASSSESINQPQHF.